The 25 T cell receptor beta chains given below trace back to one sample, sequenced in a study of T cell responses to AZD1222 COVID-19 vaccine. The repertoire was sequenced with immunoSEQ multiplex PCR; TCRdb's copy has only in-frame clones and lacks some. In the table there are around 120,000 clones, about nine tenths of which are singletons. The specimen comprised peripheral blood, sampled on day 0 of AZD1222 vaccination. The receptors derive from an adult in good health.

This clone was detected a few times. The chain is built from TRBV24-1 and TRBJ2-6; unclear D gene. The CDR3 has 15 amino acids. From germline, CDR1 is KGHDR and CDR2 SFDVKD. Deletions cut 0 bases from V and 1 base from J, with 3 bases between. In nucleotides, the CDR3 is TGTGCCACCAGTGATTTGGTGTCTGGGGCCAACGTCCTGACTTTC. It specifies CATSDLVSGANVLTF.

The chain employs TRBV6-5 and TRBJ2-7, with D possibly TRBD2 on 7 matching bases. Trimming pared 0 bases from V and 6 bases from J, leaving 15 bases between. Germline CDR1 is MNHEY and CDR2 is SVGAGI. The CDR3 is 15 residues long. The CDR3 loop is CASSYSMQGGGEQYF. The CDR3 DNA follows: TGTGCCAGCAGTTACTCGATGCAGGGAGGGGGCGAGCAGTACTTC.

The rearrangement uses TRBV6-5 and TRBJ1-5; maybe TRBD1 (5 bases). Per the germline V gene, CDR1 is MNHEY and CDR2 is SVGAGI. This CDR3 contains 13 residues. Trimming pared 8 bases from V and 6 bases from J, leaving 14 bases between. CDR3 sequence: CASGLMGVQPQHF. As DNA, the CDR3 is TGTGCCAGCGGTCTAATGGGGGTTCAGCCCCAGCATTTT.

This sequence joins TRBV3-1 (or the pseudogene TRBV3-2) and TRBJ2-3; 8 bases fit TRBD1. The CDR3 sequence is 17 residues long. The germline V gene encodes CDR1 LGHDT and CDR2 YNNKEL (reference sequence). Germline trimming cut 1 base from V and 2 bases from J; bases unmatched to any gene: 8. The DNA of the CDR3 is TGTGCCAGCAGCCAAGGTATTGACAGGGGATACACAGATACGCAGTATTTT. It codes for CASSQGIDRGYTDTQYF.

The CDR3 DNA follows: TGTGCCAGCAGCTTGCAGGACAGGGTACAGGACACCATATATTTT. Translating it yields CASSLQDRVQDTIYF. The V and J genes are TRBV5-4 and TRBJ1-3; 8 nucleotides line up with TRBD1. This CDR3 has 15 amino acids. Trimming cost V 1 base and J 8 bases; bases outside gene matches: 8. From germline, CDR1 is SGHNT and CDR2 YYREEE (reference sequence).

The V gene is TRBV7-9, the J gene TRBJ2-7; 8 bases align to TRBD1. The V and J ends lost 3 bases and 4 bases, in that order; junction bases with no gene match: 5. Germline CDR1 reads SEHNR; CDR2 reads FQNEAQ (reference sequence). There are 14 residues in the CDR3. The CDR3 loop is CASSFGQGFYEQYF. Here the CDR3 DNA reads TGTGCCAGCAGCTTTGGACAGGGCTTTTACGAGCAGTACTTC.

The chain links TRBV15 to TRBJ1-5; no definite D call. CDR3 length: 14 amino acids. CDR1 LNHNV and CDR2 YYDKDF come from the germline V gene (reference sequence). Trimming cost V 0 bases and J 4 bases, with 7 bases left between them. The CDR3 is CATSRDMVNQPQHF. DNA for the CDR3: TGTGCCACCAGCAGAGATATGGTGAATCAGCCCCAGCATTTT.

This chain uses TRBV7-6 with TRBJ2-5, with D perhaps TRBD1 or TRBD2 (5 bases each). The CDR3 sequence is 14 residues long. Per the germline V gene, CDR1 is SGHVS and CDR2 is FNYEAQ. V dropped 2 bases and J dropped 4 bases, with 11 bases sitting between them. The CDR3 sequence is CASSLTGGGETQYF. The CDR3 DNA follows: TGTGCCAGCAGCTTAACTGGGGGTGGAGAGACCCAGTACTTC.

This chain uses TRBV19 with TRBJ1-1; D not certain. The V gene's germline CDR1 is LNHDA and CDR2 SQIVND (reference sequence). Trimming removed 4 bases from V and 5 bases from J, with 5 bases in between. The CDR3 has 11 amino acids. CDR3 in amino acids: CASSTSTEAFF. CDR3 in DNA: TGTGCCAGTAGTACGTCTACTGAAGCTTTCTTT.

This chain uses TRBV3-1 (or the pseudogene TRBV3-2) with TRBJ1-1; no reliable D call. V lost 0 bases and J lost 0, with 5 bases in between. The CDR3 has 14 amino acids. CDR1 LGHDT and CDR2 YNNKEL come from the germline V gene (reference sequence). CDR3 sequence: CASSQELMNTEAFF. CDR3 bases: TGTGCCAGCAGCCAAGAACTGATGAACACTGAAGCTTTCTTT.

Only a few counts were recorded for this clone. The genes are TRBV6-6 and TRBJ1-5; D gene ambiguous. Between the trimmed V and J ends, which lost 5 bases and 0 bases, there was a span of 8 bases. The CDR3 consists of 14 residues. Germline lookup yields CDR1 MNHNY and CDR2 SVGAGI (reference sequence). In nucleotides, the CDR3 is TGTGCCAGCAGTGAGTCTTATAGCAATCAGCCCCAGCATTTT. Translated, it gives CASSESYSNQPQHF.

This sequence joins TRBV6-2 or TRBV6-3 and TRBJ1-2; 9 positions agree with TRBD1. V trimming: 6 bases; J trimming: 12 bases; junction bases outside the gene matches: 8. The CDR3 is 12 amino acids. Germline assignment: CDR1 MNHEY and CDR2 SVGEGT. The DNA for the CDR3 is TGTGCCAGCAGCCATAAGGACAGGGGACACACCTTC. Translating gives CASSHKDRGHTF.

This chain connects TRBV20-1 to TRBJ2-7; 9 bases align to TRBD1. The CDR3 runs 13 residues. Trimming took 3 bases from V and 5 from J; bases not matched to a gene: 5. The germline V gene encodes CDR1 DFQATT and CDR2 SNEGSKA (reference sequence). CDR3 amino acids: CSASPDRGDEQYF. Here the CDR3 DNA reads TGCAGTGCTAGTCCGGACAGGGGAGACGAGCAGTACTTC.

This chain connects TRBV3-1 (or the pseudogene TRBV3-2) to TRBJ1-2, with a weak D call TRBD1 (5 bases). This CDR3 is 12 amino acids long. Germline V gene data show CDR1 as LGHDT and CDR2 as YNNKEL (reference sequence). V was trimmed by 3 bases and J by 6 bases, leaving 8 bases between them. For the CDR3, the DNA is TGTGCCAGCAGCCAGGGGGAGGATGGCTACACCTTC. Protein: CASSQGEDGYTF.

V usage is TRBV3-1 (or the pseudogene TRBV3-2) and J usage is TRBJ2-6; D gene uncertain. The V gene's germline CDR1 is LGHDT and CDR2 YNNKEL (reference sequence). The length of the CDR3 is 15 residues. The ends were cut back, 5 bases at V and 6 bases at J, with 14 bases in the middle. The CDR3 DNA reads TGTGCCAGCAGCATCGGTTTGGTCGTGGCCAACGTCCTGACTTTC. As protein: CASSIGLVVANVLTF.

The rearrangement uses TRBV4-1 and TRBJ2-4; D not resolved. The germline V gene has CDR1 MGHRA and CDR2 YSYEKL. V was shortened by 0 bases and J by 8 bases, with 8 bases between the two germline ends. The CDR3 is made up of 13 amino acids. Here the CDR3 reads CASSQESFDIQYF. In DNA, the CDR3 is TGCGCCAGCAGCCAAGAAAGCTTCGACATTCAGTACTTC.

V usage is TRBV12-3 or TRBV12-4 and J usage is TRBJ2-7; TRBD1 is a possible D gene (5 bases). CDR3 length equals 13 residues. Trimming left V 5 bases short and J 3 bases short, with 11 bases between. As DNA, the CDR3 is TGTGCCAGCAGTCCCGGAAGGGGCTACGAGCAGTACTTC. Protein product: CASSPGRGYEQYF.

The chain employs TRBV29-1 and TRBJ1-2; 7 bases align to TRBD1. There are 14 residues in the CDR3. The ends lost 1 base at V and 7 bases at J; junction bases unmatched: 9. Germline loops: CDR1 SQVTM, CDR2 ANQGSEA. CDR3 in amino acids: CSVEVFTGAGGYTF. The CDR3 nucleotides read TGCAGCGTTGAAGTGTTTACAGGGGCTGGTGGCTACACCTTC.

The genes are TRBV27 and TRBJ1-4; 7 nucleotides line up with TRBD1. Trimming at V came to 7 bases and at J to 1 base, leaving 12 bases not matched to a gene. Germline V lookup: CDR1 MNHEY, CDR2 SMNVEV (reference sequence). The CDR3 covers 17 residues. For the CDR3, the DNA is TGTGCCAGCAATCTGAGGGGGACAGCGGGAACTAATGAAAAACTGTTTTTT. Protein sequence: CASNLRGTAGTNEKLFF.

The chain recombines TRBV7-8 with TRBJ2-7, with D unclear. This CDR3 is 12 amino acids long. V was pared by 2 bases and J by 3 bases, with 5 bases between. In germline, CDR1 is SGHVS, CDR2 FQNEAQ. Here the CDR3 DNA reads TGTGCCAGCAGCTTATCGGACTACGAGCAGTACTTC. It encodes CASSLSDYEQYF.

This clone was counted only a few times. This sequence joins TRBV6-5 and TRBJ2-7, with D perhaps TRBD2 (6 bases). V was cut by 7 bases and J by 4 bases, with 11 bases left in between. This CDR3 comprises 12 residues. Germline V lookup: CDR1 MNHEY, CDR2 SVGAGI. Here the CDR3 reads CASIGGSYEQYF. DNA of the CDR3: TGTGCCAGCATCGGAGGGTCTTACGAGCAGTACTTC.

The chain employs TRBV3-1 (or the pseudogene TRBV3-2) and TRBJ2-5; either TRBD1 or TRBD2 may fit D (6 bases each). Between the trimmed V and J ends, which lost 3 bases and 5 bases, there was a span of 13 bases. The CDR3 extends over 14 amino acids. Germline V gives CDR1 LGHDT, CDR2 YNNKEL (reference sequence). CDR3 sequence (DNA): TGTGCCAGCAGCCATTCGGGGGCTCCCGAGACCCAGTACTTC. Translation: CASSHSGAPETQYF.

This clone has just a few counts. The chain joins TRBV6-5 to TRBJ1-5; 9 bases map to TRBD1. Germline-derived CDR1 and CDR2 are MNHEY and SVGAGI. The CDR3 extends over 15 amino acids. V trimming: 6 bases; J trimming: 6 bases; junction bases outside the gene matches: 9. This chain's CDR3 is CASSQQGALGQPQHF. Here the CDR3 DNA reads TGTGCCAGCAGCCAACAGGGGGCGCTCGGTCAGCCCCAGCATTTT.

V gene TRBV9 combines with J gene TRBJ2-3; weak D call: TRBD2 (6 bases). CDR3 length: 15 amino acids. V lost 3 bases, J lost 1 base, and 12 bases lay in between. CDR1 and CDR2 from the germline V gene are SGDLS and YYNGEE. The CDR3 protein is CASSAGVRGTDTQYF. DNA for the CDR3: TGTGCCAGCAGCGCGGGGGTCAGGGGCACAGATACGCAGTATTTT.

V is TRBV5-6 and J is TRBJ2-7; TRBD1 might be the D (6 bases). Trimming removed 4 bases from V and 5 bases from J, with 19 bases in between. From germline, CDR1 is SGHDT and CDR2 YYEEEE. CDR3 size: 15 residues. The CDR3 DNA reads as TGTGCCAGCAGCCCGTACCGGGACAAATTAAACGAGCAGTACTTC. This translates into CASSPYRDKLNEQYF.